These 26 T cell receptor beta chains share one sample of origin, sequenced in a study of CD4 T cells in relation to SARS-CoV-2 and coronaviruses. Method: immunoSEQ multiplex PCR; TCRdb's copy keeps in-frame clones and lacks some. Of about 41,000 clones listed, 84% were seen once; the top ten hold over 0.95%. Which antigens these TCRs recognize remains unknown. The specimen sequenced was naive CD4+ T cells from PBMCs, cultured in vitro. Specified subset: naive CD4+ T cells isolated by negative enrichment. The origin of the receptors is an adult with COVID-19.

The chain carries TRBV6-5 and TRBJ1-3, with TRBD1 as a possible D gene (5 bases). Trimming stripped 2 bases from V and 3 bases from J, with 11 bases between. CDR3 length equals 15 residues. Germline CDR1 is MNHEY and CDR2 is SVGAGI. The CDR3 sequence: CASSYGSGVGNTIYF. Written as DNA, the CDR3 is TGTGCCAGCAGTTACGGTTCGGGGGTTGGAAACACCATATATTTT.

CDR3 nucleotide sequence: TGTGCCAGCAGGCCGGGACAGAATAACTATGGCTACACCTTC. Translation: CASRPGQNNYGYTF. This chain links TRBV28 with TRBJ1-2, with 7 positions matching TRBD1. The CDR3 sequence is 14 residues long. Germline V gene lookup returns CDR1 MDHEN and CDR2 SYDVKM. V dropped 6 bases and J dropped 1; count of bases not matched to a gene: 5.

The chain couples TRBV19 to TRBJ1-2, with D unresolved. Trimming removed 5 bases from V and 5 bases from J, with 27 bases in between. This CDR3 is 18 amino acids long. Germline CDR1 and CDR2: LNHDA and SQIVND (reference sequence). The CDR3 sequence: CASSGEGPENNGGYGYTF. The CDR3, as DNA: TGTGCCAGTAGTGGGGAGGGTCCAGAGAACAACGGCGGATATGGCTACACCTTC.

This chain links TRBV6-5 with TRBJ2-5, with a possible D match to TRBD2 (6 bases). V shed 2 bases and J shed 5 bases, with 18 bases lying between them. The germline gives CDR1 MNHEY, CDR2 SVGAGI. This CDR3 region has 16 residues. In nucleotides, the CDR3 is TGTGCCAGCAGTTACGATCTGACTGAGGGGAGGGAGACCCAGTACTTC. Its protein product is CASSYDLTEGRETQYF.

The rearrangement uses TRBV29-1 and TRBJ1-1, with TRBD1 matching 9 bases. J was trimmed by 6 bases and V by 5 bases; bases with no gene match: 7. Germline V gene lookup returns CDR1 SQVTM and CDR2 ANQGSEA. This CDR3 is built from 13 residues. The CDR3 nucleotides are TGCAGCGTTAGACAGGGGGTGCGGGCTGAAGCTTTCTTT. Translation: CSVRQGVRAEAFF. The full variable domain, in which reference TRBV29-1 and TRBJ1-1 provide the parts outside the CDR3, is SAVISQKPSRDICQRGTSLTIQCQVDSQVTMMFWYRQQPGQSLTLIATANQGSEATYESGFVIDKFPISRPNLTFSTLTVSNMSPEDSSIYLCSVRQGVRAEAFFGQGTRLTVV.

This chain links TRBV25-1 with TRBJ2-1; 7 bases fit TRBD1. Trimming removed 1 base from V and 6 bases from J; junction bases left unmatched: 6. The CDR3 is 15 residues long. Germline CDR1 and CDR2: MGHDK and SYGVNS. CDR3 sequence reads: CASSESWAGGNEQFF. The DNA for the CDR3 is TGTGCCAGCAGTGAATCATGGGCAGGGGGCAATGAGCAGTTCTTC.

V is TRBV5-1 and J is TRBJ2-5, with a possible D match to TRBD2 (5 bases). V was clipped by 5 bases and J by 1 base, with 12 bases between them. The CDR3 loop spans 14 amino acids. Germline CDR1 SGHRS, CDR2 YFSETQ. The CDR3: CASRRRGIQETQYF. The CDR3 coding sequence is TGCGCCAGCAGGCGTCGAGGGATCCAAGAGACCCAGTACTTC.

The J gene is TRBJ2-3, the V gene TRBV5-1; D is possibly TRBD1 (5 bases). Per the germline V gene, CDR1 is SGHRS and CDR2 is YFSETQ. Trimming removed 5 bases at V and 5 bases at J, with 9 bases between. There are 12 residues in the CDR3. CDR3 coding DNA: TGCGCCAGCAGTCCCACAGGAGATACGCAGTATTTT. It encodes CASSPTGDTQYF.

This chain connects TRBV11-2 to TRBJ2-7; no clear D gene. The CDR3 covers 14 residues. V was trimmed by 7 bases and J by 4 bases, leaving 17 bases between them. The germline V gene has CDR1 SGHAT and CDR2 FQNNGV. CDR3 amino acids: CASTKNEVWYEQYF. In nucleotides, the CDR3 is TGTGCCAGCACCAAGAACGAGGTTTGGTACGAGCAGTACTTC. The variable domain in full, completed from reference TRBV11-2 and TRBJ2-7, reads EAGVAQSPRYKIIEKRQSVAFWCNPISGHATLYWYQQILGQGPKLLIQFQNNGVVDDSQLPKDRFSAERLKGVDSTLKIQPAKLEDSAVYLCASTKNEVWYEQYFGPGTRLTVT.

This rearrangement joins TRBV18 to TRBJ2-2, with D unclear. Trimming removed 0 bases from V and 6 bases from J, with 5 bases in between. Germline V gives CDR1 KGHSH, CDR2 LQKENI. The CDR3 spans 13 residues. Written as DNA, the CDR3 is TGTGCCAGCTCACCACCTGAGGCCGGGGAGCTGTTTTTT. This sequence encodes CASSPPEAGELFF.

V gene TRBV28 combines with J gene TRBJ2-1; 7 bases match TRBD2. The CDR3 sequence is 17 residues long. Germline V gene sequence: CDR1 MDHEN, CDR2 SYDVKM. J lost 0 bases, V lost 6 bases, and 11 bases had no gene match. CDR3 protein: CASSPISGLYSYNEQFF. The CDR3, as DNA: TGTGCCAGCAGCCCAATTAGCGGGCTTTACTCCTACAATGAGCAGTTCTTC. Filled out from reference TRBV28 and TRBJ2-1, the complete variable domain reads DVKVTQSSRYLVKRTGEKVFLECVQDMDHENMFWYRQDPGLGLRLIYFSYDVKMKEKGDIPEGYSVSREKKERFSLILESASTNQTSMYLCASSPISGLYSYNEQFFGPGTRLTVL.

This clone was observed a handful of times. V gene TRBV4-1 combines with J gene TRBJ2-7; 10 bases line up with TRBD2. The CDR3 has 16 amino acids. V gave up 0 bases and J gave up 5 bases; unmatched junction bases: 7. The germline V gene encodes CDR1 MGHRA and CDR2 YSYEKL. For the CDR3, the DNA is TGCGCCAGCAGCCAAGAACCTACTAGCGGGATCCACGAGCAGTACTTC. Translating it yields CASSQEPTSGIHEQYF.

The chain has TRBV15 and TRBJ2-3, with TRBD2 identical over 8 bases. CDR3 length: 16 amino acids. J gave up 1 base and V 0 bases, and 3 bases lay outside the gene matches. Germline lookup yields CDR1 LNHNV and CDR2 YYDKDF (reference sequence). The chain's CDR3 is CATSREAGVGTDTQYF. The CDR3 DNA follows: TGTGCCACCAGCAGAGAAGCGGGAGTGGGCACAGATACGCAGTATTTT.

This chain joins TRBV7-8 and TRBJ2-1; tentative D call: TRBD1 (6 bases). With 0 bases removed from V and 3 bases from J, the gap between germline ends came to 12 bases. From germline, CDR1 is SGHVS and CDR2 FQNEAQ. The CDR3 totals 16 residues. Written as DNA, the CDR3 is TGTGCCAGCAGCTTAGCCGGACAGCACAACTACAATGAGCAGTTCTTC. Protein product: CASSLAGQHNYNEQFF.

V usage is TRBV11-2 and J usage is TRBJ2-2; maybe TRBD1 (6 bases). The CDR3 consists of 16 residues. The germline CDR1 and CDR2 sequences are SGHAT and FQNNGV. Trimming removed 4 bases at V and 7 bases at J, with 19 bases between. The CDR3 protein is CASSSLEGVRGGELFF. The CDR3 DNA reads TGTGCCAGCAGCTCCTTAGAGGGGGTGAGGGGCGGGGAGCTGTTTTTT.

The chain couples TRBV28 to TRBJ2-1; TRBD1 agrees at 7 bases. The length of the CDR3 is 14 residues. V was clipped by 2 bases and J by 4 bases; unmatched bases: 2. Per germline, CDR1 MDHEN and CDR2 SYDVKM. CDR3 residues: CASSLRDSYNEQFF. The CDR3 DNA reads as TGTGCCAGCAGTTTAAGGGACAGTTACAATGAGCAGTTCTTC.

Remarks on this clone: One end of the junction fails to match germline, which may point to a read error. The chain carries TRBV7-7 and TRBJ2-1, with 8 bases aligning to TRBD2. The germline V gene has CDR1 SSHAT and CDR2 FNYEAQ (reference sequence). The CDR3 is made up of 15 amino acids. This CDR3 is CASSLSAGGRYEQFF. CDR3 DNA: TGTGCTAGCAGCTTATCGGCGGGAGGTCGTTATGAGCAGTTCTTC.

The genes are TRBV7-8 and TRBJ2-1, with D possibly being TRBD1 (7 bases). The germline gives CDR1 SGHVS, CDR2 FQNEAQ. This CDR3 region has 15 residues. The germline V and J ends were trimmed by 5 bases and 7 bases, with 18 bases remaining between them. CDR3 sequence reads: CASSTGGGTHNEQFF. The CDR3 DNA reads TGTGCCAGCAGCACCGGAGGGGGCACACATAATGAGCAGTTCTTC.

The chain combines TRBV5-4 with TRBJ2-2; 10 nucleotides agree with TRBD1. V lost 4 bases and J lost 7; bases outside the gene matches: 7. The CDR3 is made up of 15 amino acids. Per germline, CDR1 SGHNT and CDR2 YYREEE (reference sequence). CDR3 amino acids: CASSPGTGADGELFF. Here the CDR3 DNA reads TGTGCCAGCAGCCCCGGGACAGGGGCGGACGGGGAGCTGTTTTTT.

The J gene is TRBJ2-3, the V gene TRBV19; TRBD1 matches 8 bases. The CDR3 is 14 amino acids. Germline V CDR1 and CDR2: LNHDA, SQIVND (reference sequence). Trimming cost V 11 bases and J 2 bases; bases outside gene matches: 9. The CDR3 DNA is TGTGCCTCCCAGGACAGGGACGCCACAGATACGCAGTATTTT. This codes for CASQDRDATDTQYF.

The rearrangement links TRBV18 to TRBJ2-1; a possible D gene is TRBD2 (5 bases). The length of the CDR3 is 17 residues. V dropped 3 bases and J dropped 6 bases, with 21 bases sitting between them. CDR1 and CDR2 from the germline V gene are KGHSH and LQKENI. The CDR3 protein is CASSPYHTSVGTNEQFF. CDR3 DNA: TGTGCCAGCTCACCCTATCATACTAGTGTAGGAACCAATGAGCAGTTCTTC.

This sequence joins TRBV28 and TRBJ1-2, with D possibly TRBD1 on 5 matching bases. The CDR3 runs 14 residues. CDR1 and CDR2 from the germline V gene are MDHEN and SYDVKM. Trimming removed 8 bases from V and 6 bases from J, with 19 bases in between. CDR3 loop: CASDQGERVDGYTF. CDR3 DNA: TGTGCCAGCGACCAGGGAGAGAGGGTTGATGGCTACACCTTC.

This sequence joins TRBV6-1 and TRBJ2-5; 8 bases map to TRBD2. The CDR3 loop spans 16 amino acids. With 4 bases clipped from V and 1 base from J, the junction kept 8 bases outside the gene matches. Germline values: CDR1 MNHNS, CDR2 SASEGT. As DNA, the CDR3 is TGTGCCAGCAGTGGGCGGGCGGGAGGACCCCAAGAGACCCAGTACTTC. This sequence encodes CASSGRAGGPQETQYF.

This chain connects TRBV14 to TRBJ2-7, with 8 bases matching TRBD2. The CDR3 extends over 15 amino acids. The V segment lost 2 bases and the J segment 4 bases; nucleotides outside the gene matches: 7. The V gene's germline CDR1 is SGHDN and CDR2 FVKESK. Written as DNA, the CDR3 is TGTGCCAGCAGCCAAAACAGAGCGGGGGCGTACGAGCAGTACTTC. Residues: CASSQNRAGAYEQYF.

A single count supports this clone. The DNA of the CDR3 is TGTGCCAGCAGCTTAAACGGGAACGAGCAGTACTTC. This sequence encodes CASSLNGNEQYF. The chain recombines TRBV7-8 with TRBJ2-7; a weak D match, TRBD2 (5 bases). The germline gives CDR1 SGHVS, CDR2 FQNEAQ. Trimming took off 2 bases at V and 5 bases at J, with 7 bases between the two ends. This CDR3 has 12 residues.

This rearrangement joins TRBV6-5 to TRBJ2-3, with 8 nucleotides matching TRBD1. Trimming at V came to 5 bases and at J to 4 bases, leaving 8 bases not matched to a gene. Germline assignment: CDR1 MNHEY and CDR2 SVGAGI. This CDR3 region has 15 residues. DNA for the CDR3: TGTGCCAGCAGTAGCACAGGGGGTCGCTCAGATACGCAGTATTTT. Translating it yields CASSSTGGRSDTQYF.